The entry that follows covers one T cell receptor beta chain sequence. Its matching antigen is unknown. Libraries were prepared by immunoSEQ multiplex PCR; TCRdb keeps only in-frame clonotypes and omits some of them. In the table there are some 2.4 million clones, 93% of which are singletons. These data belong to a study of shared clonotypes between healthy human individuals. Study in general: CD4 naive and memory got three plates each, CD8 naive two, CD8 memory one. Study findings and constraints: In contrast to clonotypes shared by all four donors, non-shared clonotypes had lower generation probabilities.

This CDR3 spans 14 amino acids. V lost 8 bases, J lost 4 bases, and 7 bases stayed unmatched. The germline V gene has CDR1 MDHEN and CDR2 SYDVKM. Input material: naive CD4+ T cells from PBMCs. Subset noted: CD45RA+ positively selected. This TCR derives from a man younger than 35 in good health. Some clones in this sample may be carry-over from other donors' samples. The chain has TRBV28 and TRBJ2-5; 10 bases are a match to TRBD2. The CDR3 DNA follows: TGTGCCAGCGGGGAAGCGGGAGGGCCAGAGACCCAGTACTTC. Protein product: CASGEAGGPETQYF.